Only one count was recorded for the clone carrying this T cell receptor (beta chain). Its antigen is still unknown. This CDR3 comprises 12 residues. Germline V gene data show CDR1 as SGHTS and CDR2 as YDEGEE. Trimming stripped 5 bases from V and 10 bases from J, with 12 bases between. Both 60 Vbeta primers and 13 Jbeta primers went into the PCR. Using immunoSEQ multiplex PCR, the repertoire was profiled, and TCRdb retains in-frame clones only, with some absent. The sample holds over 200,000 clones, over 70% seen once. The source of the sample is a study of cytomegalovirus exposure and HLA in healthy donors. Study-wide results and caveats: An Asian-associated ancestry cluster reportedly showed fewer N-insertions than the roughly 670-donor mean in a later analysis.

The sample was PBMCs. The sequence derives from a woman aged 55-69 years in good health and CMV-seropositive. V and J are TRBV5-8 and TRBJ1-4, with a tentative D call TRBD1 (5 bases). CDR3 sequence (DNA): TGTGCCAGCAGGCTTTCAGGGCTAAAACTGTTTTTT. It encodes CASRLSGLKLFF.